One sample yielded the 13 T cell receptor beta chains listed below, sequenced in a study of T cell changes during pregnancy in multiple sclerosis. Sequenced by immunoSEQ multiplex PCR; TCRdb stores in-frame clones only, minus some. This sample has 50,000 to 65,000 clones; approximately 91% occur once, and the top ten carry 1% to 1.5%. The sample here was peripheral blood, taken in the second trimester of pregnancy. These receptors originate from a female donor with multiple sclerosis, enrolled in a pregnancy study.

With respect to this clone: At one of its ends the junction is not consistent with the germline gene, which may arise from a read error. Here the CDR3 reads CASSERDRVLNF. In DNA, the CDR3 is TGTGCCAGCAGCGAACGGGACAGGGTCCTAAACTTT. This chain uses TRBV2 with TRBJ1-6, with TRBD1 identical over 9 bases. CDR3 length: 12 residues. The V gene's germline CDR1 is SNHLY and CDR2 FYNNEI.

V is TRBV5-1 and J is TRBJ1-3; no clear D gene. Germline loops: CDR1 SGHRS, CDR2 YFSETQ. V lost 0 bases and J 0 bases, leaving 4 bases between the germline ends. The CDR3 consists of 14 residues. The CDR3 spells CASSLDSSGNTIYF. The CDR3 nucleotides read TGCGCCAGCAGCTTGGATAGCTCTGGAAACACCATATATTTT.

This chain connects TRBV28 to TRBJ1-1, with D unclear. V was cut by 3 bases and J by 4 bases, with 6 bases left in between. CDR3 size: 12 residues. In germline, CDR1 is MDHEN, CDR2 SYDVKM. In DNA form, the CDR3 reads TGTGCCAGCAGTTTTCTAGCCACTGAAGCTTTCTTT. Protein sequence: CASSFLATEAFF.

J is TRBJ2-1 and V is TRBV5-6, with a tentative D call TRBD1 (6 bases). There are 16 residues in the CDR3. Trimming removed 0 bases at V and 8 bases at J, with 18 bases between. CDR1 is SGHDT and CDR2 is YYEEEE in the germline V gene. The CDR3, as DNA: TGTGCCAGCAGCTTGGGGCTGGGGCAGGGGACGGATGAGCAGTTCTTC. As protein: CASSLGLGQGTDEQFF.

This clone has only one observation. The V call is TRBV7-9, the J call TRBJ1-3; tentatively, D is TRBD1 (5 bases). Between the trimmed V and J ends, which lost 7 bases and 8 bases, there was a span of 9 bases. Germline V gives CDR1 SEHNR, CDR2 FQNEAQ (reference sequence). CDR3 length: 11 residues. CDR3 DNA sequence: TGTGCCAGCACCCCGGGGGACACCATATATTTT. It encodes CASTPGDTIYF.

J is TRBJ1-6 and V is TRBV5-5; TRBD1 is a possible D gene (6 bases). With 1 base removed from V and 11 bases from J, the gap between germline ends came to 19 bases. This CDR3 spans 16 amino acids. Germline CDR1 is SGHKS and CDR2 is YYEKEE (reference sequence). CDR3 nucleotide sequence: TGTGCCAGCAGCTTGCAAGTAGGACAGATGGGGACACCCCTCCACTTT. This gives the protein CASSLQVGQMGTPLHF.

CDR3 sequence reads: CASSQGTDSYEQYF. The CDR3 DNA follows: TGCGCCAGCAGCCAAGGGACAGACTCCTACGAGCAGTACTTC. The rearrangement joins TRBV4-3 to TRBJ2-7, with D maybe TRBD1 (6 bases). Germline assignment: CDR1 LGHNA and CDR2 YSLEER. Trimming pared 1 base from V and 0 bases from J, leaving 7 bases between. CDR3 length: 14 residues.

For the CDR3, the DNA is TGTGCCTGGAGTCACGGGGGGGTGTTCCTAGGTTCACCCCTCCACTTT. Protein: CAWSHGGVFLGSPLHF. The V and J genes are TRBV30 and TRBJ1-6; possible D gene TRBD1, 5 bases. There are 16 residues in the CDR3. Per germline, CDR1 GTSNPN and CDR2 SVGIG (reference sequence). The ends were cut back, 2 bases at V and 9 bases at J, with 20 bases in the middle.

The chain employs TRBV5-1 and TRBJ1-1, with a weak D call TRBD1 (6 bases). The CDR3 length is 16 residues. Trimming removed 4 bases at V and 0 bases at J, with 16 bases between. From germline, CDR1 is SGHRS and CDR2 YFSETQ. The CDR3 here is CASSVPTGRMNTEAFF. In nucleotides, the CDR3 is TGCGCCAGCAGCGTACCTACAGGGAGAATGAACACTGAAGCTTTCTTT.

The CDR3 coding sequence is TGCGCCAGCAGCCAAGACTCCCGGGGGTTTGGGCAGAATTCACCCCTCCACTTT. Protein product: CASSQDSRGFGQNSPLHF. V and J are TRBV4-1 and TRBJ1-6, with D possibly being TRBD1 (5 bases). Per the germline V gene, CDR1 is MGHRA and CDR2 is YSYEKL. V was pared by 0 bases and J by 7 bases, with 19 bases between. CDR3 size: 18 residues.

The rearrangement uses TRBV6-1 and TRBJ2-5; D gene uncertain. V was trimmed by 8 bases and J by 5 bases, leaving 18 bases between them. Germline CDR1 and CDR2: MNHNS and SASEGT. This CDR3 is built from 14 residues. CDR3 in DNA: TGTGCCAGCGCCACGCGCAGGTTGACGGAGACCCAGTACTTC. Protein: CASATRRLTETQYF.

This CDR3 is CASSDRGSGANVLTF. CDR3 DNA sequence: TGTGCCAGTAGTGACAGGGGTTCTGGGGCCAACGTCCTGACTTTC. The chain employs TRBV19 and TRBJ2-6; 8 positions match TRBD1. The length of the CDR3 is 15 residues. Germline lookup yields CDR1 LNHDA and CDR2 SQIVND (reference sequence). The junction had 1 base not matched to a gene; V was cut back by 5 bases and J by 1 base.

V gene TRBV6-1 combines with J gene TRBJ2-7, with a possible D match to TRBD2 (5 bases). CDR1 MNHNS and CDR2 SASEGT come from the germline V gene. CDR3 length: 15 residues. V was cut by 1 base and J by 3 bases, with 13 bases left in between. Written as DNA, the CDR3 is TGTGCCAGCAGTGAAGGGGCTGGACTTATCTACGAGCAGTACTTC. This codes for CASSEGAGLIYEQYF.